This T cell receptor (beta chain) appears in the sequencing data of a study of OX40 agonist ivuxolimab in advanced cancers. General study points: CD8+ T cells showed, on average, more clonal expansion than CD4+ cells.

This clone was observed once. The antigen remains unidentified. The CDR3 runs 12 residues. Trimming pared 5 bases from V and 8 bases from J, leaving 12 bases between. CDR1 is MDHEN, CDR2 SYDVKM, per germline. Here immunoSEQ multiplex PCR was the method, and the copy in TCRdb shows in-frame clones only, minus some. There are about 73,000 clones in the sample; approximately 91% occur only once, and under 0.9% lies in the top ten. V usage is TRBV28 and J usage is TRBJ1-2, with a tentative D call TRBD1 (6 bases). This sequence originates from an adult with an advanced solid tumor such as melanoma, head and neck, liver or kidney cancer. The sample here was CD4+ or CD8+ T cells sorted from blood, taken in a trial of the OX40 agonist ivuxolimab. CDR3 region: CASSKQGGGYTF. The DNA for the CDR3 is TGTGCCAGCAGTAAACAGGGTGGCGGCTACACCTTC.